What follows are 7 T cell receptor beta chains derived from one specimen sequenced in a study of blood T cell repertoires in COVID-19. This table comes from immunoSEQ multiplex PCR, and its TCRdb copy is limited to in-frame clones, with some not included. The sample carries about 140,000 clones, about four fifths recorded once. Sequencing was carried out using peripheral blood. The source is a human donor in a cohort sampled during active COVID-19.

This chain joins TRBV24-1 and TRBJ2-7; a possible D gene is TRBD2 (6 bases). Per the germline V gene, CDR1 is KGHDR and CDR2 is SFDVKD. CDR3 length equals 13 residues. V was cut by 4 bases and J by 6 bases, with 12 bases left in between. The CDR3: CATSEPGLSEQYF. The CDR3 DNA sequence: TGTGCCACCAGTGAGCCGGGACTTTCCGAGCAGTACTTC.

The rearrangement links TRBV9 to TRBJ1-1; 8 bases are shared with TRBD1. The CDR3 spans 16 residues. Germline-derived CDR1 and CDR2 are SGDLS and YYNGEE. Trimming removed 0 bases from V and 2 bases from J; junction bases left unmatched: 6. CDR3 sequence reads: CASSVAQGGVNTEAFF. CDR3 sequence (DNA): TGTGCCAGCAGCGTAGCACAGGGGGGGGTTAACACTGAAGCTTTCTTT.

This chain connects TRBV4-2 to TRBJ1-1, with D hard to call. The V gene lost 4 bases and the J gene lost 4 bases, with 7 bases spanning the gap. The germline V gene encodes CDR1 LGHNA and CDR2 YNFKEQ. CDR3 length: 12 amino acids. The CDR3 region has the DNA TGTGCCAGCAGCCTAGCGGGCACTGAAGCTTTCTTT. Translated, it gives CASSLAGTEAFF.

This chain uses TRBV6-4 with TRBJ2-1, with D possibly matching TRBD1 (6 bases). The germline gives CDR1 MRHNA, CDR2 SNTAGT. The CDR3 length is 13 residues. With 3 bases removed from V and 3 bases from J, the gap between germline ends came to 6 bases. The CDR3 region has the DNA TGTGCCAGCAGTGAAGGGGGCTACAATGAGCAGTTCTTC. Its protein product is CASSEGGYNEQFF.

The chain employs TRBV27 and TRBJ2-3; 12 nucleotides match TRBD2. Germline CDR1 is MNHEY and CDR2 is SMNVEV (reference sequence). CDR3 length equals 15 residues. V was pared by 6 bases and J by 4 bases, with 5 bases of the junction left unmatched. CDR3 in amino acids: CASSTSGRNSDTQYF. In DNA form, the CDR3 reads TGTGCCAGCAGCACTAGCGGGAGGAACTCAGATACGCAGTATTTT.

The J gene is TRBJ1-2, the V gene TRBV9; D is possibly TRBD1 (5 bases). The CDR3 spans 14 residues. Germline V gene data show CDR1 as SGDLS and CDR2 as YYNGEE. Trimming removed 3 bases from V and 0 bases from J, with 9 bases in between. CDR3 region: CASSARQSNYGYTF. CDR3 DNA: TGTGCCAGCAGCGCGCGACAGTCTAACTATGGCTACACCTTC.

The chain combines TRBV4-2 with TRBJ2-1, with 10 bases that match TRBD2. The junction had 6 bases not matched to a gene; V was cut back by 3 bases and J by 1 base. The CDR3 covers 17 residues. In germline, CDR1 is LGHNA, CDR2 YNFKEQ. CDR3 DNA sequence: TGTGCCAGCAGCCATTATAGCGGGAGGACTTCCTACAATGAGCAGTTCTTC. Residues: CASSHYSGRTSYNEQFF.